This T cell receptor beta chain was recovered during a study of shared clonotypes between healthy human individuals. Profiled with immunoSEQ multiplex PCR; TCRdb holds only in-frame clones, not every one. This table holds some 2 million clones, just under 95% found once. As defined, naive CD8 cells were CD45RO-negative and positively selected for CCR7, with terminally differentiated effector memory CD45RA+ cells excluded. All of the donors resided in Nashville, Tennessee, and each was a Caucasian adult. The V and J ends lost 0 bases and 0 bases respectively, with 4 bases between them. Germline-derived CDR1 and CDR2 are MNHEY and SMNVEV (reference sequence). The CDR3 totals 14 residues.

The sequence was obtained from a man younger than 35 in good health. The genes are TRBV27 and TRBJ2-3; no firm D call. The sample taken for sequencing was naive CD8+ T cells sorted from blood. The CDR3 protein is CASSLSISTDTQYF. In DNA form, the CDR3 reads TGTGCCAGCAGTTTATCGATCAGCACAGATACGCAGTATTTT.